A selection of T cell receptor beta chains follows, all from one sample in a study of cytomegalovirus exposure and HLA in healthy donors. TCRdb's copy holds only in-frame clones and misses some; the assay was immunoSEQ multiplex PCR. The sample yields under 200,000 clones, 70% to 80% seen once. Specimen: PBMCs. The receptors here all came from a man aged 60 to 75 in good health and CMV-seronegative. Both conserved end residues are part of each CDR3. D genes are given only for firm matches. Part of the rows lack a size; the others show once, few, many or a class for expanded clones.

J	size	D	V	DNA	CDR3
TRBJ2-7	.	TRBD2	TRBV5-4	TGTGCCAGCAGCTTGGGGGGAGGGTTCTACGAGCAGTACTTC	CASSLGGGFYEQYF
TRBJ1-6	.	TRBD1	TRBV2	TGTGCCAGCACTGGGACAGGGAACAATAATTCACCCCTCCACTTT	CASTGTGNNNSPLHF
TRBJ2-2	.	TRBD2	TRBV7-2	TGTGCCAGCAGCCCGCGACTAGCGGTCACCGGGGAGCTGTTTTTT	CASSPRLAVTGELFF
TRBJ2-3	.	TRBD2	TRBV5-4	TGTGCCAGCAGCTGGGGCAACCCGAGCGGGAGGGCCTTACCAGATACGCAGTATTTT	CASSWGNPSGRALPDTQYF
TRBJ1-5	once	.	TRBV7-2	TGTGCCAGCAGCTATGTGGGGGCAGGCAATCAGCCCCAGCATTTT	CASSYVGAGNQPQHF
TRBJ2-7	few	.	TRBV6-1	TGTGCCAGCAGTGAAATAACAGCCGCCTACGAGCAGTACTTC	CASSEITAAYEQYF
TRBJ2-3	.	TRBD2	TRBV18	TGTGCCAGCTCACCAACTAGCGGGTCCACAGATACGCAGTATTTT	CASSPTSGSTDTQYF
TRBJ2-7	.	TRBD2	TRBV6-1	TGTGCCAGCCTGCTAGCGGGATGGCCCTACGAGCAGTACTTC	CASLLAGWPYEQYF
TRBJ2-5	few	.	TRBV6-6	TGTGCCAGCAGTCCAAGCCCCAGACAGTTAGAGACCCAGTACTTC	CASSPSPRQLETQYF
TRBJ1-3	.	.	TRBV6-6	TGTGCCAGCAGTTTCTCAGGGGCTGGAAACACCATATATTTT	CASSFSGAGNTIYF
TRBJ1-2	once	TRBD1	TRBV9	TGTGCCAGCAGCGTAGGGCAGGGGGTTAACTATGGCTACACCTTC	CASSVGQGVNYGYTF
TRBJ1-1	once	.	TRBV12-5	TGTGCTAGTGGCAACCGGGGCACTGAAGCTTTCTTT	CASGNRGTEAFF
TRBJ1-2	.	.	TRBV28	TGTGCCAGCAGTTTATTAGGGGGCTATGGCTACACCTTC	CASSLLGGYGYTF
TRBJ1-5	.	TRBD1	TRBV10-3	TGTGCCATCAGTGAGCCGGGACAGGGGAATCAGCCCCAGAATTTT	CAISEPGQGNQPQNF
TRBJ1-1	once	.	TRBV5-1	TGCGCCAGCGGACGTGGGGGCGACACTGAAGCTTTCTTT	CASGRGGDTEAFF
TRBJ2-7	.	.	TRBV7-9	TGTGCCAGCAGCCCGCGGGACGCCAGCTCCTACGAGCAGTACTTC	CASSPRDASSYEQYF
TRBJ2-7	.	TRBD2	TRBV7-9	TGTGCCAGCCGCAGACTAGCGGATAACGAGCAGTACTTC	CASRRLADNEQYF
TRBJ1-3	.	.	TRBV28	TGTGCCAGCAGTTTTAATCTTGGTCCGGGTGGAAACACCATATATTTT	CASSFNLGPGGNTIYF
TRBJ1-4	few	TRBD1	TRBV7-2	TGTGCCAGCAGCTCCACCTTAACAGGGGGAGAGGAAAAACTGTTTTTT	CASSSTLTGGEEKLFF
TRBJ2-7	.	.	TRBV29-1	TGCAGCGTTGTGGGAACAGGGGGGGCCTACGAGCAGTACTTC	CSVVGTGGAYEQYF
TRBJ2-1	.	TRBD1	TRBV30	TGTGCCTGGAGTCCCGGGACAGGGGTTTACAATGAGCAGTTCTTC	CAWSPGTGVYNEQFF
TRBJ1-2	.	TRBD1	TRBV9	TGTGCCAGCAGCTACAGGGGAAGAGGGGGCTACCCCTTC	CASSYRGRGGYPF
TRBJ1-6	.	.	TRBV2	TGTGCCAGCAGTGACCGGGGGGCTAAAAATTCACCCCTCCACTTT	CASSDRGAKNSPLHF
TRBJ1-2	.	TRBD1	TRBV14	TGTGCCAGCAGCCCGAGACAGGGACCGAGGTATGGCTACACCTTC	CASSPRQGPRYGYTF
TRBJ2-1	.	.	TRBV4-1	TGCGCCAGCAGCCAAAACATGGGCCTTGAGCAGTTCTTC	CASSQNMGLEQFF
TRBJ1-2	.	.	TRBV6-6	TGTGCCAGCAGTTACGGAGTTAACTATGGCTACCCCTTC	CASSYGVNYGYPF
TRBJ2-5	.	TRBD2	TRBV7-8	TGTGCCAGCAGCTTGGTCTCGGGAGGAATCAAGGGGACCCAGTACTTC	CASSLVSGGIKGTQYF
TRBJ2-7	.	.	TRBV2	TGTGCCGAGGGCAGCAGTTACGAGCAGTACTTC	CAEGSSYEQYF
TRBJ1-2	.	.	TRBV2	TGTGCCAGCAGAGGGGACATCTGGGGCTACACCTTC	CASRGDIWGYTF
TRBJ1-2	.	.	TRBV6-5	TGTGCCAGCAGTTACTCCGGGGGAGGTGACTATGGCTACACCTTC	CASSYSGGGDYGYTF
TRBJ2-7	.	.	TRBV2	TGTGCCAGCTCGGAGGGGAAATACGAGCAGTACTTC	CASSEGKYEQYF
TRBJ1-5	.	TRBD1	TRBV19	TGTGCCAGTAGTATATTACAGGGGGCGCGACAGCCCCAGCATTTT	CASSILQGARQPQHF
TRBJ2-2	.	TRBD2	TRBV10-3	TGTGCCATCAGGGATAGCGGGAGGGACACCGGGGAGCTGTTTTTT	CAIRDSGRDTGELFF
TRBJ1-2	.	.	TRBV5-1	.	CASSFAQGAQPYGYPF
TRBJ1-1	.	TRBD1	TRBV6-1	TGTGCCAGCAGTTCCCGGACAGGGGGGGACACTGAAGCTTTCTTT	CASSSRTGGDTEAFF
TRBJ2-1	.	.	TRBV7-2	TGTGCCAGCAGCTTAGTCCCTTACAATGAGCAGTTCTTC	CASSLVPYNEQFF
TRBJ2-4	.	.	TRBV5-1	TGCGCCAGCTCGGCGGGTAACGGAGGTGCGATGAACATTCAGTACTTC	CASSAGNGGAMNIQYF
TRBJ2-5	.	.	TRBV5-1	TGCGCCAGCAGCTTGGAGGGACTGGAGACAGAGACCCAGTACTTC	CASSLEGLETETQYF
TRBJ1-5	.	TRBD1	TRBV19	TGTGCCAGTAGTAGGTTAGGGACAGGGACGAATCAGCCCCAGCATTTT	CASSRLGTGTNQPQHF
TRBJ1-2	.	.	TRBV4-2	TGTGCCAGCAGCCAAGCCAGGGCCTCTAACTATGGCTACACCTTC	CASSQARASNYGYTF
TRBJ2-2	.	.	TRBV15	TGTGCCACCGAGGCAAGCGGATACACCGGGGAGCTGTTTTTT	CATEASGYTGELFF
TRBJ1-4	.	.	TRBV7-2	TGTGCCAGCAGCTTTGGGGGGACTAATGAAAAACTGTTTTTT	CASSFGGTNEKLFF
TRBJ2-7	.	TRBD1	TRBV5-4	TGTGCCAGCAGCAGGGAACCGGGACAGGGACTCTACGAGCAGTACTTC	CASSREPGQGLYEQYF
TRBJ1-2	.	.	TRBV28	TGTGCCAGCAGTTTACTGCGGGGCTATGGCTACCCCTTC	CASSLLRGYGYPF
TRBJ1-1	.	.	TRBV5-6	TGTGCCAGCAGCGCAACGTCCGGGACTGGGAACACTGAAGCTTTCTTT	CASSATSGTGNTEAFF